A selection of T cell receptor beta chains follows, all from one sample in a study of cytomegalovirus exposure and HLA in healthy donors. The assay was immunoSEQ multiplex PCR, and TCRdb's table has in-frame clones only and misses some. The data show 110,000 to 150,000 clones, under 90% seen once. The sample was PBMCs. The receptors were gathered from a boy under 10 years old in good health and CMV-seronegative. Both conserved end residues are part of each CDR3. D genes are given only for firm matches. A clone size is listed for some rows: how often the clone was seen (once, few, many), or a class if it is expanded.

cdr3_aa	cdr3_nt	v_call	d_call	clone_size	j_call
CASSLAWTGPDGYTF	TGTGCCAGCAGCTTAGCATGGACAGGGCCAGATGGCTACACCTTC	TRBV7-9	TRBD1	few	TRBJ1-2
CASSLPSGSRPVNEQFF	TGTGCCAGCAGCTTACCATCCGGGAGTCGTCCTGTGAATGAGCAGTTCTTC	TRBV7-6	NA	NA	TRBJ2-1
CASTLGQGLEQFF	TGTGCCAGCACCCTAGGACAGGGACTCGAGCAGTTCTTC	TRBV28	TRBD1	NA	TRBJ2-1
CASRRGGNRVRELFF	TGTGCCAGTAGACGTGGGGGAAACAGGGTTCGGGAGCTGTTTTTT	TRBV19	NA	once	TRBJ2-2
CASSKAGNQPQHF	TGTGCCAGCAGCAAAGCAGGGAATCAGCCCCAGCATTTT	TRBV6-5	NA	NA	TRBJ1-5
CASSYSGTGGEQYF	TGTGCCAGCAGTTACTCGGGGACAGGGGGCGAGCAGTACTTC	TRBV6-5	TRBD1	NA	TRBJ2-7
CASSRPGRWTGELFF	TGTGCCAGTAGCCGACCAGGGCGTTGGACCGGGGAGCTGTTTTTT	TRBV19	NA	NA	TRBJ2-2
CASSLEATFTFYNEQFF	TGTGCCAGCAGTTTAGAGGCGACGTTTACCTTCTACAATGAGCAGTTCTTC	TRBV28	NA	NA	TRBJ2-1
CASSTPPDSGEAFF	TGTGCCAGCAGCACCCCCCCGGACAGCGGTGAAGCTTTCTTT	TRBV9	NA	few	TRBJ1-1
CASSPLCEQYF	TGTGCCAGCAGCCCCCTCTGTGAGCAGTACTTC	TRBV11-2	NA	NA	TRBJ2-7
CASSSRDRRPYEQYF	TGTGCCAGCAGCTCCCGGGACAGGAGGCCCTACGAGCAGTACTTC	TRBV7-4	TRBD1	NA	TRBJ2-7
CASSFGLAGSDEQFF	TGTGCCAGCAGCTTCGGACTAGCGGGATCGGATGAGCAGTTCTTC	TRBV7-9	TRBD2	NA	TRBJ2-1
CASSQPSTGSPLHF	TGCGCCAGCAGCCAACCTTCCACTGGTTCACCCCTCCACTTT	TRBV4-1	NA	NA	TRBJ1-6
CASSLNQGLVVREQYF	TGTGCCAGCAGTTTGAATCAAGGACTAGTCGTCAGAGAGCAGTACTTC	TRBV27	TRBD2	NA	TRBJ2-5
CASSQGLTGGNEQFF	TGCGCCAGCAGCCAAGGATTGACAGGGGGGAATGAGCAGTTCTTC	TRBV4-1	TRBD1	NA	TRBJ2-1
CASSQEQISSNQPQHF	TGCGCCAGCAGCCAAGAGCAGATAAGTAGCAATCAGCCCCAGCATTTT	TRBV4-1	NA	NA	TRBJ1-5
CASDDETWDRDNYGYTF	TGTGCCAGCGACGACGAGACGTGGGACAGGGATAACTATGGCTACACCTTC	TRBV2	TRBD1	NA	TRBJ1-2
CASRGGTGGAWNQPQHF	TGTGCCAGCAGGGGCGGGACAGGGGGCGCGTGGAATCAGCCCCAGCATTTT	TRBV28	TRBD1	NA	TRBJ1-5
CASSPGRGRGTDTQYF	TGTGCCAGCAGCCCCGGCCGAGGCAGGGGGACAGATACGCAGTATTTT	TRBV7-3	TRBD1	once	TRBJ2-3
CASSVATGVSEKLFF	TGTGCCAGCAGCGTAGCTACAGGAGTCAGTGAAAAACTGTTTTTT	TRBV9	NA	NA	TRBJ1-4
CASRQQGARSYEQYF	TGTGCCAGCAGACAGCAGGGGGCAAGGTCCTACGAGCAGTACTTC	TRBV6-5	TRBD1	NA	TRBJ2-7
CASRGTGNQPQHF	TGTGCCAGTAGAGGGACAGGGAATCAGCCCCAGCATTTT	TRBV19	TRBD1	NA	TRBJ1-5
CASSPRGLVAEPLSNYGYTF	TGTGCCAGCAGCCCGAGGGGGTTGGTGGCAGAACCTCTCTCTAACTATGGCTACACCTTC	TRBV9	NA	NA	TRBJ1-2
CASSVGDRGYEQYF	TGTGCCAGCAGCGTAGGGGACAGGGGCTACGAGCAGTACTTC	TRBV9	TRBD1	NA	TRBJ2-7
CASSSDRDGYTF	TGTGCCAGCAGCTCGGACAGGGATGGCTACACCTTC	TRBV7-9	TRBD1	NA	TRBJ1-2
CASSSGALQGVNTEAFF	TGTGCCAGCAGCTCGGGGGCCTTACAGGGGGTGAACACTGAAGCTTTCTTT	TRBV5-6	TRBD1	NA	TRBJ1-1
CASSWGVSPYEQYF	TGTGCCAGCAGCTGGGGGGTTTCCCCCTACGAGCAGTACTTC	TRBV11-2	NA	NA	TRBJ2-7
CASSLVGATNEKLFF	TGTGCCAGCAGCTTAGTCGGGGCAACTAATGAAAAACTGTTTTTT	TRBV7-8	NA	once	TRBJ1-4
CASSYSGWEKLFF	TGTGCCAGCAGTTACTCCGGGTGGGAAAAACTGTTTTTT	TRBV6-6	NA	NA	TRBJ1-4
CATSRGPINQPQHF	TGTGCCACCAGCAGGGGCCCGATAAATCAGCCCCAGCATTTT	TRBV15	NA	NA	TRBJ1-5
CASSAAKLAFGGELFF	TGTGCCAGCAGCGCAGCCAAACTAGCGTTCGGCGGGGAGCTGTTTTTT	TRBV7-3	TRBD2	NA	TRBJ2-2
CASSFSLAGYNEQFF	TGTGCCAGCAGTTTCTCCCTAGCGGGATACAATGAGCAGTTCTTC	TRBV28	TRBD2	few	TRBJ2-1
CASGLVGVQETQYF	TGTGCTAGTGGTTTGGTAGGGGTACAAGAGACCCAGTACTTC	TRBV12-5	NA	NA	TRBJ2-5
CASSKGAGEQYF	TGTGCCAGTAGTAAAGGGGCCGGCGAGCAGTACTTC	TRBV19	NA	NA	TRBJ2-7
CASSLGQGNEKLFF	TGTGCCAGCAGCTTGGGACAGGGCAATGAAAAACTGTTTTTT	TRBV7-7	TRBD1	NA	TRBJ1-4
CASSRRQGGYEQYF	TGTGCCAGTAGCAGACGACAGGGGGGCTACGAGCAGTACTTC	TRBV19	TRBD1	once	TRBJ2-7
CASSGTTRDRSYEQYF	TGTGCCAGCAGCGGGACGACAAGGGACAGGTCCTACGAGCAGTACTTC	TRBV11-1	TRBD1	NA	TRBJ2-7
CASALSGRLAGELFF	TGTGCTAGCGCCCTCAGCGGGAGACTGGCCGGGGAGCTGTTTTTT	TRBV12-5	TRBD2	once	TRBJ2-2
CASSPLGGSGANVLTF	TGTGCCAGCAGCCCACTGGGGGGCTCTGGGGCCAACGTCCTGACTTTC	TRBV5-8	NA	NA	TRBJ2-6
CASRRGSDTQYF	TGTGCCAGCAGGAGGGGGTCGGATACGCAGTATTTT	TRBV6-5	NA	NA	TRBJ2-3
CASSRISQSISSYNEQFF	TGTGCCAGCTCGCGAATCTCACAGAGTATTAGCTCCTACAATGAGCAGTTCTTC	TRBV18	NA	NA	TRBJ2-1
CASSLSRAGGPLGELFF	TGTGCCAGCAGTTTATCGCGAGCGGGAGGGCCACTCGGGGAGCTGTTTTTT	TRBV27	TRBD2	NA	TRBJ2-2
CASSPLETGTSETQYF	TGTGCCAGCTCACCACTGGAGACAGGGACGAGTGAGACCCAGTACTTC	TRBV18	TRBD1	once	TRBJ2-5
CASSTGTSGSTDTQYF	TGCGCCAGCAGCACTGGGACTAGCGGGAGCACAGATACGCAGTATTTT	TRBV4-3	TRBD2	NA	TRBJ2-3
CASSLRGPGTSYNEQFF	TGCGCCAGCAGCCTGAGGGGGCCCGGGACTTCGTACAATGAGCAGTTCTTC	TRBV4-1	NA	NA	TRBJ2-1
CASSVGNGATDTQYF	TGTGCCAGCAGTGTAGGGAATGGGGCCACAGATACGCAGTATTTT	TRBV6-4	NA	few	TRBJ2-3
CASSYSAGSGNTIYF	TGTGCCAGCAGTTACTCGGCGGGGTCCGGAAACACCATATATTTT	TRBV6-5	NA	NA	TRBJ1-3
CASSFRTVETGFNDGYTF	TGTGCCAGCAGCTTTAGGACGGTGGAGACAGGGTTTAACGATGGCTACACCTTC	TRBV7-8	TRBD1	NA	TRBJ1-2
CASSSIPYEQYF	TGTGCCAGCAGCTCCATTCCCTACGAGCAGTACTTC	TRBV9	NA	NA	TRBJ2-7
CASSLMAGDRDGYTF	TGCGCCAGCAGCTTAATGGCAGGGGATAGGGATGGCTACACCTTC	TRBV5-1	NA	NA	TRBJ1-2
CASSGSQGFRNSPLHF	TGTGCCAGCAGTGGCTCACAGGGGTTTAGGAATTCACCCCTCCACTTT	TRBV6-1	TRBD1	NA	TRBJ1-6